A single sample gave rise to the 9 T cell receptor beta chains below, sequenced in a study of technical replicates of blood from a handful of donors. Clones were read by immunoSEQ multiplex PCR, and TCRdb kept only the in-frame ones, dropping some. The sample lists about 100,000 clones, approximately 96% occurring once. The sequenced sample consisted of T cells isolated from PBMCs. The source is a human donor in good health.

This chain joins TRBV7-9 and TRBJ2-5; no firm D call. The CDR3 length is 14 residues. V shed 4 bases and J shed 5 bases, with 14 bases lying between them. CDR1 SEHNR and CDR2 FQNEAQ come from the germline V gene (reference sequence). The CDR3 protein is CASSSPEQVETQYF. The CDR3 bases are TGTGCCAGCAGCTCTCCAGAGCAGGTGGAGACCCAGTACTTC.

The chain employs TRBV2 and TRBJ2-5; 7 bases line up with TRBD2. In germline, CDR1 is SNHLY, CDR2 FYNNEI. CDR3 size: 15 residues. The V segment lost 5 bases and the J segment 4 bases; nucleotides outside the gene matches: 10. The DNA of the CDR3 is TGTGCCAGCAGTTCTGGGGGGGTAAAGTTAGAGACCCAGTACTTC. Amino acid sequence: CASSSGGVKLETQYF.

This sequence joins TRBV6-6 and TRBJ2-7; maybe TRBD1 (5 bases). The CDR3 totals 14 residues. V lost 7 bases, J lost 6 bases, and 19 bases lay in between. Germline CDR1 is MNHNY and CDR2 is SVGAGI (reference sequence). CDR3: CASKLTDKTSEQYF. Here the CDR3 DNA reads TGTGCCAGCAAGCTCACGGACAAGACTTCCGAGCAGTACTTC.

CDR3 loop: CASSEAGTTYNSPLHF. DNA of the CDR3: TGTGCCAGCAGTGAAGCGGGGACAACTTATAATTCACCCCTCCACTTT. This chain connects TRBV6-1 to TRBJ1-6; a possible D gene is TRBD1 (6 bases). Trimming shortened V by 0 bases and J by 4 bases, and 10 bases separated the two germline ends. The V gene's germline CDR1 is MNHNS and CDR2 SASEGT. This CDR3 spans 16 amino acids.

This clone was recorded once. The chain recombines TRBV7-9 with TRBJ2-3; 11 bases fit TRBD2. Trimming removed 4 bases from V and 6 bases from J; junction bases left unmatched: 6. The CDR3 contains 15 residues. CDR1 and CDR2 from the germline V gene are SEHNR and FQNEAQ (reference sequence). The CDR3 DNA follows: TGTGCCAGCAGCTATGAACTAGCGGGAGTGGATACGCAGTATTTT. The encoded protein is CASSYELAGVDTQYF.

The chain employs TRBV2 and TRBJ2-2, with 10 bases that match TRBD2. V lost 0 bases to trimming and J lost 0 bases; unmatched junction nucleotides: 10. There are 20 residues in the CDR3. Germline V gene sequence: CDR1 SNHLY, CDR2 FYNNEI. CDR3: CASSEAYGLAELSNTGELFF. The DNA for the CDR3 is TGTGCCAGCAGTGAAGCGTACGGACTAGCGGAGCTATCGAACACCGGGGAGCTGTTTTTT.

The rearrangement uses TRBV21-1 and TRBJ2-5; TRBD2, the table's D call, lacks a check against the DNA. TRBV21-1 is marked as a pseudogene. The CDR3 sequence is 13 residues long. CDR3 residues: CASSARSRETQYF. In DNA, the CDR3 is TGTGCCAGCAGCGCAAGATCGAGGGAGACCCAGTACTTC.

The chain combines TRBV28 with TRBJ2-2; 7 nucleotides align to TRBD1. The CDR3 totals 15 residues. Trimming took 6 bases from V and 1 from J; bases not matched to a gene: 5. Germline values: CDR1 MDHEN, CDR2 SYDVKM. The CDR3 spells CASSSGQLNTGELFF. In nucleotides, the CDR3 is TGTGCCAGCAGCTCGGGACAGCTGAACACCGGGGAGCTGTTTTTT.

This clone was observed many times. The CDR3, as DNA: TGTGCCAGCGCGGGGGCAGGGGCATTATACGAGCAGTACTTC. Amino acids: CASAGAGALYEQYF. This chain connects TRBV6-1 to TRBJ2-7, with D tentatively TRBD2 (7 bases). Germline V gives CDR1 MNHNS, CDR2 SASEGT. The V gene lost 8 bases and the J gene lost 4 bases, with 18 bases spanning the gap. The CDR3 totals 14 residues.